Following are 26 T cell receptor beta chains from one sample sequenced in a study of glioma-infiltrating T cells after dendritic cell vaccination. Time point denoted: after dendritic cell vaccination, including at tumor progression/relapse. The data were produced by immunoSEQ multiplex PCR, yet TCRdb's version contains in-frame clones alone and is incomplete. The sample lists 100,000 to 120,000 clones; around 90% were seen once. The input for sequencing was blood, taken after dendritic cell vaccination. The receptors were gathered from a human donor with glioblastoma.

The rearrangement joins TRBV7-9 to TRBJ2-1; 12 nucleotides line up with TRBD2. The trim removed 2 bases at V and 10 bases at J, leaving 3 bases unmatched. The CDR3 has 14 residues. Germline V gene data show CDR1 as SEHNR and CDR2 as FQNEAQ (reference sequence). This chain's CDR3 is CASSLTSGRPEQFF. The CDR3 DNA follows: TGTGCCAGCAGCTTAACTAGCGGGAGGCCGGAGCAGTTCTTC. Filled out from reference TRBV7-9 and TRBJ2-1, the complete variable domain reads DTGVSQNPRHKITKRGQNVTFRCDPISEHNRLYWYRQTLGQGPEFLTYFQNEAQLEKSRLLSDRFSAERPKGSFSTLEIQRTEQGDSAMYLCASSLTSGRPEQFFGPGTRLTVL.

The chain links TRBV13 to TRBJ2-1; a weak D match, TRBD2 (5 bases). Germline CDR1 and CDR2: PRHDT and FYEKMQ (reference sequence). There are 13 residues in the CDR3. With 2 bases removed from V and 9 bases from J, the gap between germline ends came to 11 bases. CDR3 nucleotides: TGTGCCAGCAGCTTACGGGGAATGGGTGAGCAGTTCTTC. It is translated as CASSLRGMGEQFF.

V gene TRBV7-2 combines with J gene TRBJ2-5; 8 bases map to TRBD2. V trimming: 3 bases; J trimming: 0 bases; junction bases outside the gene matches: 3. Germline V CDR1 and CDR2: SGHTA, FQGNSA. The CDR3 runs to 15 residues. CDR3 DNA: TGTGCCAGCAGCTTCGGGGGGGCCCACCAAGAGACCCAGTACTTC. It yields the protein CASSFGGAHQETQYF.

This chain links TRBV2 with TRBJ2-1, with D possibly TRBD2 on 5 matching bases. Germline values: CDR1 SNHLY, CDR2 FYNNEI. The ends were cut back, 4 bases at V and 4 bases at J, with 11 bases in the middle. The CDR3 is 14 amino acids. The CDR3 DNA reads TGTGCCAGCAGTGCCCGGACTGTTTACAATGAGCAGTTCTTC. Protein product: CASSARTVYNEQFF.

This chain uses TRBV6-6 with TRBJ1-5; 8 bases map to TRBD1. The CDR3 runs 15 residues. J lost 7 bases, V lost 5 bases, and 10 bases had no gene match. CDR1 MNHNY and CDR2 SVGAGI come from the germline V gene (reference sequence). CDR3 sequence: CASSGGDRKTQPQHF. The CDR3 nucleotides are TGTGCCAGCAGTGGAGGGGACAGGAAGACGCAGCCCCAGCATTTT.

This sequence joins TRBV5-1 and TRBJ1-6, with a tentative D call TRBD1 (6 bases). V gave up 2 bases and J gave up 10 bases, with 22 bases separating them. Germline V gene data show CDR1 as SGHRS and CDR2 as YFSETQ. The CDR3 covers 17 residues. CDR3 coding DNA: TGCGCCAGCAGCTTAGTCGGCGTATACAGGGCGGACTCACCCCTCCACTTT. Translation: CASSLVGVYRADSPLHF.

V is TRBV7-3 and J is TRBJ2-1; TRBD2 matches 10 bases. Germline CDR1 is SGHTA and CDR2 is FQGTGA. This CDR3 is built from 13 residues. The J segment lost 7 bases and the V segment lost 5 bases, leaving 2 bases of the junction unmatched. CDR3 in DNA: TGTGCCAGCAGCCTAGCGGGAGAAAATGAGCAGTTCTTC. Its protein product is CASSLAGENEQFF. Full variable domain (rest looked up from reference TRBV7-3 and TRBJ2-1): GAGVSQTPSNKVTEKGKYVELRCDPISGHTALYWYRQSLGQGPEFLIYFQGTGAADDSGLPNDRFFAVRPEGSVSTLKIQRTERGDSAVYLCASSLAGENEQFFGPGTRLTVL.

CDR3: CASSPSGGRTDTQYF. The CDR3 DNA is TGTGCCAGCTCACCCTCAGGGGGCCGCACAGATACGCAGTATTTT. The chain employs TRBV18 and TRBJ2-3, with 8 bases fitting TRBD1. This CDR3 is 15 amino acids long. The junction had 3 bases not matched to a gene; V was cut back by 3 bases and J by 1 base. The germline V gene encodes CDR1 KGHSH and CDR2 LQKENI.

J is TRBJ1-5 and V is TRBV6-1; possibly TRBD1 for D (5 bases). The CDR3 is made up of 15 amino acids. V dropped 4 bases and J dropped 7 bases, with 17 bases sitting between them. Germline CDR1 MNHNS, CDR2 SASEGT. The CDR3 loop is CASSVSWGPGQPQHF. The DNA for the CDR3 is TGTGCCAGCAGTGTCAGCTGGGGCCCCGGCCAGCCCCAGCATTTT.

The chain recombines TRBV19 with TRBJ2-2; no firm D call. The germline CDR1 and CDR2 sequences are LNHDA and SQIVND (reference sequence). Trimming removed 6 bases from V and 1 base from J, with 15 bases in between. This CDR3 comprises 16 residues. CDR3 bases: TGTGCCAGTAGGCTGCCTCTACGAGAGAACACCGGGGAGCTGTTTTTT. It yields the protein CASRLPLRENTGELFF.

The chain joins TRBV2 to TRBJ2-5; D unclear. V was pared by 6 bases and J by 7 bases, with 12 bases between. The CDR3 is 12 residues long. The germline gives CDR1 SNHLY, CDR2 FYNNEI. For the CDR3, the DNA is TGTGCCAGCAGCCCCGAGGCAGCGACCCAGTACTTC. This encodes CASSPEAATQYF.

The chain employs TRBV6-5 and TRBJ1-1, with D tentatively TRBD1 (6 bases). The V gene's germline CDR1 is MNHEY and CDR2 SVGAGI. Between the trimmed V and J ends, which lost 0 bases and 1 base, there was a span of 9 bases. This CDR3 is built from 15 residues. The CDR3 here is CASSYSDRANTEAFF. The CDR3 DNA reads as TGTGCCAGCAGTTACTCGGACAGAGCGAACACTGAAGCTTTCTTT.

The chain combines TRBV9 with TRBJ2-7; TRBD1 matches at 8 bases. Germline CDR1 reads SGDLS; CDR2 reads YYNGEE. The V and J ends lost 5 bases and 5 bases, in that order; junction bases with no gene match: 6. This CDR3 is built from 13 residues. The CDR3 reads CASSLSDRDEQYF. Here the CDR3 DNA reads TGTGCCAGCAGTCTCTCGGACAGGGACGAGCAGTACTTC.

V gene TRBV5-1 combines with J gene TRBJ1-1; D remains ambiguous. The CDR3 length is 13 residues. The germline CDR1 and CDR2 sequences are SGHRS and YFSETQ. Between the trimmed V and J ends, which lost 0 bases and 6 bases, there was a span of 9 bases. The CDR3 spells CASSLVAGAEAFF. The CDR3 bases are TGCGCCAGCAGCTTGGTGGCAGGCGCTGAAGCTTTCTTT.

This clone occurred once. This chain joins TRBV18 and TRBJ2-2; D might be TRBD1 (6 bases). The CDR3 totals 14 residues. Trimming took 1 base from V and 4 from J, leaving 7 bases between them. Germline loops: CDR1 KGHSH, CDR2 LQKENI. The CDR3 DNA follows: TGTGCCAGCTCACCACAGACAGGCACCGGGGAGCTGTTTTTT. This sequence encodes CASSPQTGTGELFF.

CDR3: CARSENRVNEQFF. The CDR3 DNA reads as TGTGCCAGAAGCGAAAACAGGGTCAATGAGCAGTTCTTC. The V and J genes are TRBV5-3 and TRBJ2-1; possible D gene TRBD1, 6 bases. TRBV5-3 is classed as an ORF, of uncertain function. V gave up 4 bases and J gave up 6 bases, with 11 bases separating them. The CDR3 spans 13 residues.

This rearrangement joins TRBV29-1 to TRBJ2-5, with no clear D. The CDR3 contains 12 residues. Trimming left V 7 bases short and J 2 bases short, with 11 bases between. From germline, CDR1 is SQVTM and CDR2 ANQGSEA. The CDR3: CSARGPQETQYF. CDR3 nucleotides: TGCAGCGCCCGAGGTCCACAAGAGACCCAGTACTTC. Combining the CDR3 with reference TRBV29-1 and TRBJ2-5 gives the whole variable domain SAVISQKPSRDICQRGTSLTIQCQVDSQVTMMFWYRQQPGQSLTLIATANQGSEATYESGFVIDKFPISRPNLTFSTLTVSNMSPEDSSIYLCSARGPQETQYFGPGTRLLVL.

The V gene is TRBV6-4, the J gene TRBJ2-3; 8 bases line up with TRBD1. The CDR3 runs 14 residues. After removal of 6 bases from V and 3 bases from J, the junction contained 5 bases not matched to a gene. Germline loops: CDR1 MRHNA, CDR2 SNTAGT. CDR3 loop: CASRPGQETDTQYF. CDR3 bases: TGTGCCAGCAGGCCGGGACAGGAAACAGATACGCAGTATTTT.

This chain connects TRBV4-1 to TRBJ1-2, with a tentative D call TRBD1 (6 bases). This CDR3 has 15 residues. Germline values: CDR1 MGHRA, CDR2 YSYEKL. V lost 1 base and J 7 bases, leaving 16 bases between the germline ends. The CDR3 here is CASSQGAGGVGGYTF. The CDR3 bases are TGCGCCAGCAGCCAAGGAGCGGGGGGCGTTGGTGGCTACACCTTC.

Turning to this clone: The CDR3 carries no conserved terminal phenylalanine or tryptophan, so it likely arises from a read error. The DNA is omitted, as the CDR3 cannot be located on it reliably, and the CDR3 follows TCRdb's listing. V and J are TRBV6-1 and TRBJ1-2. Looked up from germline, CDR1 is MNHNS and CDR2 is SASEGT. The CDR3 sequence runs 11 residues, both termini included. Here the CDR3 reads CASSRGDITFL.

The chain combines TRBV11-3 with TRBJ1-6; 9 bases align to TRBD1. The V and J ends lost 4 bases and 8 bases, in that order; junction bases with no gene match: 6. The CDR3 totals 15 residues. The V gene's germline CDR1 is SGHNT and CDR2 YENEEA. The CDR3, as DNA: TGTGCCAGCAGCTCCAGGACAGGGGCGGATTCACCCCTCCACTTT. Protein product: CASSSRTGADSPLHF.

This rearrangement joins TRBV9 to TRBJ1-2; 10 nucleotides align to TRBD1. The CDR3 is made up of 15 amino acids. Germline V CDR1 and CDR2: SGDLS, YYNGEE. The ends lost 4 bases at V and 3 bases at J; junction bases unmatched: 6. CDR3 protein: CASSHRDRGDYGYTF. DNA for the CDR3: TGTGCCAGCAGCCACCGGGACAGGGGTGACTATGGCTACACCTTC.

The chain uses TRBV7-2 and TRBJ2-3, with TRBD1 as a possible D gene (5 bases). V was pared by 4 bases and J by 6 bases, with 29 bases between. From germline, CDR1 is SGHTA and CDR2 FQGNSA. The length of the CDR3 is 19 residues. This chain's CDR3 is CASSSWGRVQQVVADTQYF. The CDR3 bases are TGTGCCAGCAGCTCATGGGGCAGGGTTCAACAGGTAGTGGCTGATACGCAGTATTTT.

The chain combines TRBV7-9 with TRBJ2-5, with TRBD1 identical over 7 bases. The J call may be wrong; the DNA end is better matched by TRBJ2-7. This CDR3 spans 12 amino acids. Looked up from germline, CDR1 is SEHNR and CDR2 is FQNEAQ (reference sequence). As DNA, the CDR3 is TGTGCCAGCAGCTTTACAGGGGCCGAGCAGTACTTC. It encodes CASSFTGAEQYF.

The chain combines TRBV6-1 with TRBJ2-7; 12 nucleotides align to TRBD2. The CDR3 extends over 16 amino acids. J gave up 2 bases and V 4 bases, and 6 bases lay outside the gene matches. Germline lookup yields CDR1 MNHNS and CDR2 SASEGT. The CDR3 loop is CASSATSGGSPYEQYF. DNA for the CDR3: TGTGCCAGCAGTGCTACTAGCGGGGGGTCCCCCTACGAGCAGTACTTC.

The V and J genes are TRBV10-3 and TRBJ2-7; 7 bases are a match to TRBD1. Looked up from germline, CDR1 is ENHRY and CDR2 is SYGVKD. The CDR3 totals 12 residues. V shed 10 bases and J 5 bases; nucleotides not matched to a gene: 8. The CDR3: CATGDSPNEQYF. CDR3 coding DNA: TGTGCCACAGGGGACAGCCCTAACGAGCAGTACTTC.